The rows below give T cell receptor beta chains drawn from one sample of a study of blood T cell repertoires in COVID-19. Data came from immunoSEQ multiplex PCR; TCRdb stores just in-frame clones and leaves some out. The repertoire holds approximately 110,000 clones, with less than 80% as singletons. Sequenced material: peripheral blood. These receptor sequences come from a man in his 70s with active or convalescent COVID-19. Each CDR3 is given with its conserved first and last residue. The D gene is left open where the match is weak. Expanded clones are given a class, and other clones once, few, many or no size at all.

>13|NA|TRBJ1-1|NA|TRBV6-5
TGTGCCAGCAGTTACTCGACTGATTTTCGAACTTTCTTT
CASSYSTDFRTFF
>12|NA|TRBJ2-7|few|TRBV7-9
TGTGCCAGCAGCTTACAGGCCTACGAGCAGTACTTC
CASSLQAYEQYF
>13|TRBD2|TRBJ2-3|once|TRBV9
TGTGCCAGCAGCGTTCGGGAGGCCGATACGCAGTATTTT
CASSVREADTQYF
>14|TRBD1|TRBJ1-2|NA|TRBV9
TGTGCCAGCAGCGTCTCGACAGGGCTAGGTGGCTACACCTTC
CASSVSTGLGGYTF
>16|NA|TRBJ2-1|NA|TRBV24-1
TGTGCCACCAGTGATTTAGAAGGAGGCTCCTACAATGAGCAGTTCTTC
CATSDLEGGSYNEQFF
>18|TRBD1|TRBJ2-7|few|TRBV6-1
TGTGCCAGCAGTGACGTCCCGGACAGGGGCTTTCCGGGCCACGAGCAGTACTTC
CASSDVPDRGFPGHEQYF
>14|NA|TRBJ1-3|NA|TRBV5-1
TGCGCCAGCAGCCCGGACAGCTCTGGAAACACCATATATTTT
CASSPDSSGNTIYF
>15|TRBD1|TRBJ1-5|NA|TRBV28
TGTGCCAGCAGGATGACAGGGGGCAGCAATCAGCCCCAGCATTTT
CASRMTGGSNQPQHF
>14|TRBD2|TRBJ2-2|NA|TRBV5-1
TGCGCCAGTCTAGCGGGACCGAACACCGGGGAGCTGTTTTTT
CASLAGPNTGELFF
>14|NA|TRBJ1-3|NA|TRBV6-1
TGTGCCAGCAGTGACGTAGTCTCTGGAAACACCATATATTTT
CASSDVVSGNTIYF
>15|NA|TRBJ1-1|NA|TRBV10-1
TGCGCCAGCAGTGAGTCGGCGGGGTACGGCACTGAAGCTTTCTTT
CASSESAGYGTEAFF
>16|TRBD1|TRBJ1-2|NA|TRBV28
TGTGCCAGCAGTCTGCCGGGACAGGGGATAGGGTATGGCTACACCTTC
CASSLPGQGIGYGYTF
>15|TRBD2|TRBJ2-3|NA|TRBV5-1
TGCGCCAGCAGCTTTCCTAGCGGGAGTGATGGTACGCAGTATTTT
CASSFPSGSDGTQYF
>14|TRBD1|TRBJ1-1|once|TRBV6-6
TGTGCCAGCACCGGGCAGGGGGGTGGGGCTGAAGCTTTCTTT
CASTGQGGGAEAFF
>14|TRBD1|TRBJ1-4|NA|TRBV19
TGTGCCAGTAGGGGACAGGGGGCGCGTGAAAAACTGTTTTTT
CASRGQGAREKLFF
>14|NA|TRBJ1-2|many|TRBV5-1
TGCGCCAGCAGCTTGGAGCAGGGAAGGGATGGCTACACCTTC
CASSLEQGRDGYTF
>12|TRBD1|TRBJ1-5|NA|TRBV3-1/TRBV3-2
TGTGCCAGCAGCCGGGACAGGGGTCCCCAGCATTTT
CASSRDRGPQHF
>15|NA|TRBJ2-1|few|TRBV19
TGTGCCAGTAGTGCCCCCGGGTCTGCCTACAATGAGCAGTTCTTC
CASSAPGSAYNEQFF
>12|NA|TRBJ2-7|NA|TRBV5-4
TGTGCCAGCAGCTCACTAGCATACGAGCAGTACTTC
CASSSLAYEQYF
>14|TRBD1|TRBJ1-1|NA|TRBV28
TGTGCCAGCAGACTGGACAGGGTGAACACTGAAGCTTTCTTT
CASRLDRVNTEAFF
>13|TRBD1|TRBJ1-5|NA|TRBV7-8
TGTGCCAGCAGCTTACAGGGACAGCAGCCCCAGCATTTT
CASSLQGQQPQHF
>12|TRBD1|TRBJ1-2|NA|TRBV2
TGTGCCAGCAGGCCAGGGGGCTATGGCTACACCTTC
CASRPGGYGYTF
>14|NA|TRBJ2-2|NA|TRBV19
TGTGCCACAACCGGGAACGAAAACACCGGGGAGCTGTTTTTT
CATTGNENTGELFF
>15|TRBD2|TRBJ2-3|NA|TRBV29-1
TGCAGCGTTGGAGGTAGCGGGGGCTACACAGATACGCAGTATTTT
CSVGGSGGYTDTQYF
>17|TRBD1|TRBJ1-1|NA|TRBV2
TGTGCCAGCAGTGGAGAAGGCAGGGGGCGCGTGAACACTGAAGCTTTCTTT
CASSGEGRGRVNTEAFF
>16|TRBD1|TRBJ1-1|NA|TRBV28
TGTGCCAGCAGCTATACAGGGGCGAAAATGAACACTGAAGCTTTCTTT
CASSYTGAKMNTEAFF
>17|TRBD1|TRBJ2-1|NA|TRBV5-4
TGTGCCAGCAGCTTGAGGGGGCGCGTACTGACCTACAATGAGCAGTTCTTC
CASSLRGRVLTYNEQFF
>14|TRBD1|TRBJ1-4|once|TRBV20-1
TGCAGTGCTAGTCCGGGACAGGGCGACAAAAAACTGTTTTTT
CSASPGQGDKKLFF
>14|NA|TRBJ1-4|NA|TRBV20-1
TGCAGTGCTAGTACGGGCAGGGATAGAGAAAAACTGTTTTTT
CSASTGRDREKLFF
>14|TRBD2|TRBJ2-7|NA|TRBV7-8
TGTGCCAGCGGGCTAAGCGGGGGCCGCTACGAGCAGTACTTC
CASGLSGGRYEQYF
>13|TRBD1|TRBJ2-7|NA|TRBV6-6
TGTGCCAGCAGCTCAGGGGGCTCCTACGAGCAGTACTTC
CASSSGGSYEQYF
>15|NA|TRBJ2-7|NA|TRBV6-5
TGTGCCAGCAGCGGTCGACAGTTTTTGAACCACGAGCAGTACTTC
CASSGRQFLNHEQYF
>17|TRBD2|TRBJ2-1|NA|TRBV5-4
TGTGCCAGCAGCTTGGGTATTAGCGGGAGAAGCTACAATGAGCAGTTCTTC
CASSLGISGRSYNEQFF
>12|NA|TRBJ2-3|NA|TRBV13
TGTGCCAGCAGCGAGAGCACAGATACGCAGTATTTT
CASSESTDTQYF
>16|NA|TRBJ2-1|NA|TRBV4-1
TGCGCCAGCAGCCAAGACGTTGTAGGGGTGAGAAATGAGCAGTTCTTC
CASSQDVVGVRNEQFF
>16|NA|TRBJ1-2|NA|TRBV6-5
TGTGCCAGCAGTTCCCCCCAGACAGGACTTAACTATGGCTACACCTTC
CASSSPQTGLNYGYTF
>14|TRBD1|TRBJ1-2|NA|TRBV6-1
TGTGCCAGCAGTGAAAAGGGGGCGAGTTATGGCTACACCTTC
CASSEKGASYGYTF
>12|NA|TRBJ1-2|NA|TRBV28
TGTGCCAGCAATAAGGGGGACCATGGCTACACCTTC
CASNKGDHGYTF
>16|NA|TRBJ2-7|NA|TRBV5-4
TGTGCCAGCAGCCTTGGACTTTCTACCCCCTCCTACGAGCAGTACTTC
CASSLGLSTPSYEQYF
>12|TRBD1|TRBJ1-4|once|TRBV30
TGTGCCTGGGCAGGGGGATCTGAAAAACTGTTTTTT
CAWAGGSEKLFF
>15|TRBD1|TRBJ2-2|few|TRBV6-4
TGTGCCAGCACTACGACAGGGGCGAACACCGGGGAGCTGTTTTTT
CASTTTGANTGELFF
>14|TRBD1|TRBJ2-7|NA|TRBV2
TGTGCCAGCAGCGAGACAGGGGGCCGGGGCGAGCAGTACTTC
CASSETGGRGEQYF
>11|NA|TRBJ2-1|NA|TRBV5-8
TGTGCCAGCAGCTTGTCGCAGGTGGGGTTCTTC
CASSLSQVGFF
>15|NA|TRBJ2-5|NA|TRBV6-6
TGTGCCAGCAATGAGCTCGCGGGGGCCCAAGAGACCCAGTACTTC
CASNELAGAQETQYF
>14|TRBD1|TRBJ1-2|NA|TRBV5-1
TGCGCCAGCAGCAAGGACAGGTCTAACTATGGCTACACCTTC
CASSKDRSNYGYTF